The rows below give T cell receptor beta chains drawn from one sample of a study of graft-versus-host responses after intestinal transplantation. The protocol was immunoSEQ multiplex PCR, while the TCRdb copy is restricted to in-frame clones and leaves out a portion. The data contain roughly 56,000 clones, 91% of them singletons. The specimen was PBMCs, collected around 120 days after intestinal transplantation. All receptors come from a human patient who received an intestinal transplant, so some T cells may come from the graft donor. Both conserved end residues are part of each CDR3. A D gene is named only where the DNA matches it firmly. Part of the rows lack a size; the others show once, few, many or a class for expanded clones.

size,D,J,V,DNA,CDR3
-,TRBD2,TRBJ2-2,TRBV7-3,TGTGCCAGCAGCTGGAGCGGGAGGGCCGGGGAGCTGTTTTTT,CASSWSGRAGELFF
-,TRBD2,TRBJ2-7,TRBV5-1,TGCGCCAGCAGCTTGGTTTTTACTAGCGGGAGAGCCGAGCAGTACTTC,CASSLVFTSGRAEQYF
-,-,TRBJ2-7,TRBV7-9,TGTGCCAGCAGCTTAGGATACAGAGATAGGACCTACGAGCAGTACTTC,CASSLGYRDRTYEQYF
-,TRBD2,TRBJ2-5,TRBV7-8,TGTGCCAGCAGCCGGGAGGGAGGGGAAGAGACCCAGTACTTC,CASSREGGEETQYF
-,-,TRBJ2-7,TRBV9,TGTGCCAGCAGCGTAGGTCCAGGATCCTACGAGCAGTACTTC,CASSVGPGSYEQYF
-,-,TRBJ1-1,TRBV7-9,TGTGCCAGCAGAGCCGGGGCCCGAACTGAAGCTTTCTTT,CASRAGARTEAFF
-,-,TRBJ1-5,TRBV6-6,TGTGCCAGCACTCCGGGGTTGGATCAGCCCCAGCATTTT,CASTPGLDQPQHF
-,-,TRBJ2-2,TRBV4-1,TGCGCCAGCAGCCGCCTGTCCGGGGAGCTGTTTTTT,CASSRLSGELFF
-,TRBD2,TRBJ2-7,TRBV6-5,TGTGCCAGCAAACTTACGGGACTAGCATACGAGCAGTACTTC,CASKLTGLAYEQYF
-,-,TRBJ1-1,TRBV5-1,TGCGCCAGCAGCTTGGAGCAGCAAGCTGAAGCTTTCTTT,CASSLEQQAEAFF
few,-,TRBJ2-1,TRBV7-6,TGTGCCAGCAGCCTAGTAGGGGAACTAGGGGGCAATGAGCAGTTCTTC,CASSLVGELGGNEQFF
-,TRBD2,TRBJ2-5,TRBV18,TGTGCCAGCTCACAACTGGGACTAGCGGGAGGAGAGACCCAGTACTTC,CASSQLGLAGGETQYF
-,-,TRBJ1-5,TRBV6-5,TGTGCCAGCAGTTCTAGAGGGGTCAACAGGGCTCAGCCCCAGCATTTT,CASSSRGVNRAQPQHF
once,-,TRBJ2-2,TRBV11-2,TGTGCCAGCAGGCATACTGCCAGGAGTGACACCGGGGAGCTGTTTTTT,CASRHTARSDTGELFF
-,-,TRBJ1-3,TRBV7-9,TGTGCCAGCAGCCCCCCGCCGGGCAGATTCTCTGGAAACACCATATATTTT,CASSPPPGRFSGNTIYF
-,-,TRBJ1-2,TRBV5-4,TGTGCCAGCAGCTTGGGCCGAGAAGGCACCTTC,CASSLGREGTF
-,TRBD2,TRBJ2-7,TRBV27,TGTGCCAGCAGGAGCGACCGCCTAGCGGGATTCTACGAGCAGTACTTC,CASRSDRLAGFYEQYF
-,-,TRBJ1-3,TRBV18,TGTGCCAGCTCACCACGGCAGGGAACTGGAAACACCATATATTTT,CASSPRQGTGNTIYF
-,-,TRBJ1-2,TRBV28,TGTGCCAGCATCGTCCGCGACGTTGGGGCCGCGAGAGGCTACACCTTC,CASIVRDVGAARGYTF
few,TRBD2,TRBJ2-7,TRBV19,TGTGCCAGTAGTAAGGATCGCGGGAGGGCGGGTGAGCAGTACTTC,CASSKDRGRAGEQYF
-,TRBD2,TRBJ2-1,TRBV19,TGTGCCAGTAGTATCATAGCGGGAGCCCACAATGAGCAGTTCTTC,CASSIIAGAHNEQFF
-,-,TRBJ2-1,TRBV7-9,TGTGCCAGCAGCTTAGGATACAGCAATGAGCAGTTCTTC,CASSLGYSNEQFF
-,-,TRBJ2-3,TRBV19,TGTGCCAGTACGGGACACCACACAGATACGCAGTATTTT,CASTGHHTDTQYF
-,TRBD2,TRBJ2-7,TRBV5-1,TGCGCCAGCAGCCCGACTAGCGGGAGGGCCTTTTACGAGCAGTACTTC,CASSPTSGRAFYEQYF
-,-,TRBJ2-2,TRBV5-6,TGTGCCAGCAGCTTGGCCCCGGGAACCGGGGAGCTGTTTTTT,CASSLAPGTGELFF
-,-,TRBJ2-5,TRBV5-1,TGCGCCAGCAGCAATGGGAGGGGGCAGCCCTCCCAGTACTTC,CASSNGRGQPSQYF
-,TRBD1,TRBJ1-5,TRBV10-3,TGTGCCTCCCTGGACAGGGGACACTTTAGTTTT,CASLDRGHFSF
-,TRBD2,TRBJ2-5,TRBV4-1,TGCGCCAGCAGCCAAGATCCTAGCGGCAACCAAGAGACCCAGTACTTC,CASSQDPSGNQETQYF
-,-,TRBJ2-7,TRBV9,TGTGCCAGCAGCTTCCCCTGGGTAGCGCTCTACGAGCAGTACTTC,CASSFPWVALYEQYF
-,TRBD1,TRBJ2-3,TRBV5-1,TGCGCCAGCAGCTTGGAGGGTGGGACAGTCCCAGATACGCAGTATTTT,CASSLEGGTVPDTQYF
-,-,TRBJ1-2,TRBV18,TGTGCCAGCTCACCACCTAAGTTTAACTATGGCTACACCTTC,CASSPPKFNYGYTF
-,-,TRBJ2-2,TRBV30,TGTGCCTGGAGAGCAGGGGCCTACACCGGGGAGCTGTTTTTT,CAWRAGAYTGELFF
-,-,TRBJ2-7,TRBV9,TGTGCCAGCAGTCTAGGGTCCCCCGCCGTCTACGAGCAGTACTTC,CASSLGSPAVYEQYF
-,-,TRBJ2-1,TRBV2,TGTGCCAGCAGTGCCGGGACCCTTTACAATGGGCAGTTCTTC,CASSAGTLYNGQFF
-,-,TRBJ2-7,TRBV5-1,TGCGCCAGCTTTAAATCGCGGCAGGAATCCGCCTACGAGCAGTACTTC,CASFKSRQESAYEQYF
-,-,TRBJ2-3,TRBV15,TGTGCCACGAGCCCGGGGTTACTGGCAGATACGCAGTATTTT,CATSPGLLADTQYF
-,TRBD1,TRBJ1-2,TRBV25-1,TGTGCCAGCAGTGAGGAGGGACAGGCGGCTCTCTTCTATGGCTACACCTTC,CASSEEGQAALFYGYTF